Given below is one TCR beta chain in context. Antigen unknown. This sample was taken from a study of healthy donors' naive CD4 and CD8 T cells. The CDR3 totals 15 residues. The ends were cut back, 5 bases at V and 9 bases at J, with 17 bases in the middle. CDR1 and CDR2 from the germline V gene are MNHNY and SVGAGI (reference sequence). Starting from about 0.55 ug of total RNA, TCR libraries were made with linear amplification. One entry per CDR3 protein results from TCRdb running MiXCR on the reads. The sample holds 150,000 to 200,000 distinct CDR3 sequences, 74% seen once. General study findings and limits: The study did not address homeostatic proliferation effects in naive T cells.

Source material: naive CD4+ and CD8+ T cells sorted from blood, pooled from several donors. This clonotype was sampled from a pool of human donors in good health; the sample pools cells from several healthy donors. The chain couples TRBV6-6 to TRBJ1-6; the D is unclear. CDR3 sequence reads: CASSPGFQKGSPLHF. CDR3 DNA sequence: TGTGCCAGCAGTCCCGGGTTCCAGAAGGGTTCACCCCTCCACTTT.